The sequence of this T cell receptor (beta chain) was determined in a study of blood T cell repertoires in COVID-19. Overall study: Spain, Italy and the United States supplied samples that represented acute and convalescent COVID-19. Sources were T cells, B-cell-depleted T cells, or PBMCs; the material itself was cDNA or gDNA.

As originally analysed: Using reference gene primer amplification, nucleated cell counts were estimated. Assay used: immunoSEQ multiplex PCR; TCRdb lists only in-frame clones, some missing. Clone size and the V and J calls come from that table; the DNA yielded D and trimming. The table has roughly 200,000 clones, around nine tenths seen once. Trimming left V 3 bases short and J 5 bases short, with 10 bases between. The CDR3 has 13 amino acids. Participants were placed into cohorts based on the clinical history they reported. The origin of this receptor is a woman aged 30 to 39 who had been exposed to COVID-19. Specimen: PBMCs or T cells enriched from blood (not recorded which). The chain recombines TRBV12-3 or TRBV12-4 with TRBJ1-1; D remains unclear. CDR3 DNA sequence: TGTGCCAGCAGTTTGAGGGAGTTGACTGAAGCTTTCTTT. It codes for CASSLRELTEAFF.